This TCR beta chain comes out of a study of shared clonotypes between healthy human individuals (TCRdb year 2020). About the study as a whole: The cohort included three men and a couple of women between 18 and 49 years of age. For each donor, CD4 naive and CD4 memory were each given three plates, CD8 naive was given two plates, and CD8 memory was given one plate. The study deeply sequenced blood TCR repertoires of five healthy adults to estimate repertoire size and the extent of clonotype sharing between individuals. Libraries were prepared and TCR repertoires were sequenced by different laboratories using diverse techniques, in order to increase sequencing depth and limit assay-specific biases. Per donor, leukapheresis produced somewhere between about 0.9 and 10 billion PBMCs.

As to this clone: The target of this receptor is not known. One base away there is no much larger clone; base qualities are not given.

Using the deep immunoSEQ assay, TCR CDR3 regions were amplified from genomic DNA by multiplex PCR. Genomic DNA extracted from each cell subset was distributed evenly over all wells of several immunoSEQ 96-well plates, and each plate served as one replicate. For sorted subsets, roughly 200 ng of genomic DNA, equivalent to 25,000 to 30,000 T cell genomes, went into each replicate PCR. The purified libraries were quantified using a Qubit 3.0 fluorometer, sized with a Bioanalyzer 2100, and then quantified again using the KAPA Library Quantification kit. Every immunoSEQ 96-well plate was sequenced on a separate single-read 150-cycle Illumina NextSeq 550 flow cell. The authors' analysis ran thus. Because the immunoSEQ output held only junctional sequences and lacked quality scores, the filtering could not match the filtering applied to full-length reads. To assign V/J genes and CDR3, sequences were annotated using PyIR, a Python wrapper for IgBLAST v1.9, with IMGT germline references. Reads were filtered out if the reads had weak V/J assignments (E-value above 1e-6), no CDR3, stop codons, out-of-frame junctions, or ambiguous translated residues. A V3J clonotype was defined by an identical inferred V gene, J gene, and CDR3 amino acid sequence. The percentage overlap between two repertoires was calculated by dividing the number of shared unique clonotypes by the size of the smaller repertoire. RTK rarefaction, the Chao1 estimator, and Recon v2.1 estimates of unobserved clonotypes were used to assess repertoire richness. Generation probabilities were computed with OLGA for all TCRbeta clonotypes obtained by the gDNA method from several donors. What TCRdb holds here is the immuneACCESS table cut down to in-frame rearrangements. Part of the clones is not present; checked against another copy, under half of the missing clones reflect an unresolved V gene, and the others are unexplained. V, J and clone size are taken as reported in that table, and D and trimming were inferred from the DNA itself. Within this sample are about 2.1 million clones, with about 94% of them counted one time only. Around 1.7% of the sample lies in the top ten.

The paper as a whole reports these results and caveats: The small number of donors limited the genetic and exposure-history diversity represented. Pairwise subsampling led to the expectation that sequencing depth would affect the degree of clonotype sharing among donors. When a handful of donors were compared, the shared fraction of clonotypes was 5% to 6.5% for naive CD4, over 3% for naive CD8, 2.3% for memory CD4, and 0.4% for memory CD8. Only blood was sampled, and tissue TCR repertoires likely differ from those in blood. Even with the large sequencing depth, rarefaction of the sorted-subset datasets indicated that sequencing was incomplete. Higher generation probabilities were observed for clonotypes shared by all four sorted-subset donors than for non-shared clonotypes. Larger estimated clonotype richness was generally found for naive subsets than for memory subsets.

CD8 naive samples consisted of CD45RO-negative cells that were positively selected for CCR7, yielding a CD45RA+CCR7+ population without TemRA cells. Healthy HIV-negative adults with no recently reported acute infections or vaccinations were included as donors. Only Caucasian adults living in Nashville, Tennessee, USA were represented among the donors. After blood collection by leukapheresis, PBMCs were isolated using Ficoll-Histopaque density gradient centrifugation and then cryopreserved in the vapor phase of liquid nitrogen. Analytical flow cytometry was used to check the purity and quantity of every magnetically sorted T cell population. Genomic DNA was isolated from each sorted fraction and quantified by UV absorbance on a Nanodrop 2000c. Ends trimmed: V by 7 bases, J by 0 bases; bases unmatched to a gene: 10. The cysteine opens and the phenylalanine closes a CDR3 of 18 amino acids. Just the 54-base CDR3 DNA is kept, in frame starting at base 1. CDR1 MRHNA and CDR2 SNTAGT are derived from the germline V gene.

The sequence came from a young man in good health. Some clones in this sample may be carry-over from other donors' samples. The V gene is TRBV6-4 and the J gene is TRBJ2-6; 9 bases in between match TRBD2. Material: naive CD8+ T cells from PBMCs. The sample's cell subset or site label is to be understood as: CD45RA+CCR7+. CDR3 reads: CASIRILAGHSGANVLTF. The DNA reads TGTGCCAGCATCCGAATCCTAGCGGGACACTCTGGGGCCAACGTCCTGACTTTC.